The clone carrying this TCR beta chain was seen only a few times. Antigen unknown. Trimming pared 6 bases from V and 7 bases from J, leaving 12 bases between. CDR3 length: 12 residues. Findings and limits, study-wide: Tumor Treg TCRs overlapped most with tumor naive CD4+ cells. In terms of TCR gene usage, tumor memory CD4+ T cells clustered together with blood and lymph node memory CD4+ cells, as well as with lymph node naive CD4+ cells.

Tregs were sorted as CD4+CD25+CD127-/low cells. Semi-nested PCR with Nested Universal Primer A followed constant-region reverse priming of full-length variable regions. A single record per CDR3 protein comes from TCRdb applying MiXCR to the 5' RACE reads. The sample lists approximately 60,000 distinct CDR3 sequences, roughly 20% occurring once. The J gene is TRBJ1-2, the V gene TRBV12-3 or TRBV12-4; D gene unclear. The TCR was taken from a female donor with breast cancer. The sequencing sample was made of tumor-infiltrating Tregs sorted from the breast tumor. In nucleotides, the CDR3 is TGTGCCAGCAGCCTCCTCACGAGTGGCTACACCTTC. This translates into CASSLLTSGYTF.